The 13 T cell receptor beta chains listed next were all sequenced from one sample in a study of blood T cell repertoires in COVID-19. Generated by immunoSEQ multiplex PCR, the TCRdb table keeps only in-frame clones and is missing some. In the table there are under 500,000 clones, about 89% of which are singletons. The sequenced sample consisted of peripheral blood. These receptors originate from a woman aged 25 to 39 with acute or convalescent COVID-19.

V is TRBV5-4 and J is TRBJ2-7, with no clear D. CDR3 length equals 12 residues. CDR1 SGHNT and CDR2 YYREEE come from the germline V gene (reference sequence). V lost 3 bases and J 7 bases, leaving 11 bases between the germline ends. The CDR3 region is CASSSQLSEQYF. For the CDR3, the DNA is TGTGCCAGCAGCTCACAGCTCTCGGAGCAGTACTTC.

This chain connects TRBV6-1 to TRBJ2-7; TRBD2 agrees at 11 bases. Germline assignment: CDR1 MNHNS and CDR2 SASEGT. The CDR3 covers 16 residues. After removal of 3 bases from V and 2 bases from J, the junction contained 6 bases not matched to a gene. CDR3 region: CASSELGLAVTYEQYF. The CDR3 DNA reads as TGTGCCAGCAGTGAGCTGGGACTAGCGGTGACCTACGAGCAGTACTTC.

This chain connects TRBV3-1 (or the pseudogene TRBV3-2) to TRBJ2-3; TRBD1 matches at 7 bases. The CDR3 runs to 16 residues. From germline, CDR1 is LGHDT and CDR2 YNNKEL (reference sequence). With V trimmed by 1 base and J by 3 bases, 7 bases remained unmatched. CDR3 sequence (DNA): TGTGCCAGCAGCCAAGGACAGGGCTCTCATACAGATACGCAGTATTTT. Its translation: CASSQGQGSHTDTQYF.

In the case of this clone: Other DNA sequences in this sample translate to the same CDR3. This CDR3 reads CASSETGKLFF. In DNA, the CDR3 is TGTGCCAGCAGTGAGACAGGGAAACTGTTTTTT. This chain links TRBV6-1 with TRBJ1-4; TRBD1 matches 7 bases. Germline trimming cut 3 bases from V and 11 bases from J; bases unmatched to any gene: 0. Germline values: CDR1 MNHNS, CDR2 SASEGT. This CDR3 region has 11 residues.

V gene TRBV2 combines with J gene TRBJ1-5, with 8 nucleotides matching TRBD1. CDR1 SNHLY and CDR2 FYNNEI come from the germline V gene. This CDR3 has 15 amino acids. J lost 5 bases, V lost 6 bases, and 9 bases had no gene match. The CDR3 reads CASSLQGDTDQPQHF. The CDR3, as DNA: TGTGCCAGCAGCCTACAGGGGGATACGGATCAGCCCCAGCATTTT. Supplemented by reference TRBV2 and TRBJ1-5, the full variable domain reads EPEVTQTPSHQVTQMGQEVILRCVPISNHLYFYWYRQILGQKVEFLVSFYNNEISEKSEIFDDQFSVERPDGSNFTLKIRSTKLEDSAMYFCASSLQGDTDQPQHFGDGTRLSIL.

This chain joins TRBV4-1 and TRBJ1-4; the match to TRBD1 covers 9 bases. The germline V gene encodes CDR1 MGHRA and CDR2 YSYEKL. The V gene end was trimmed by 4 bases and the J gene end by 8 bases; junction bases not matched to a gene: 8. This CDR3 spans 15 amino acids. The CDR3 sequence: CASSPIGTGSEKLFF. The CDR3 DNA follows: TGCGCCAGCAGCCCTATCGGGACAGGGAGCGAAAAACTGTTTTTT.

The chain employs TRBV9 and TRBJ1-5; weak D call: TRBD1 (5 bases). The CDR3 is 14 residues long. The germline V and J ends were trimmed by 3 bases and 3 bases, with 10 bases remaining between them. CDR1 is SGDLS and CDR2 is YYNGEE in the germline V gene. Here the CDR3 reads CASSGWGDNQPQHF. The CDR3 nucleotides read TGTGCCAGCAGCGGTTGGGGGGACAATCAGCCCCAGCATTTT.

The rearrangement uses TRBV19 and TRBJ2-5, with D perhaps matching TRBD1 (6 bases). Germline V gives CDR1 LNHDA, CDR2 SQIVND (reference sequence). This CDR3 has 15 amino acids. Deletions cut 1 base from V and 1 base from J, with 10 bases between. The chain's CDR3 is CASSIGTGTQETQYF. The CDR3 nucleotides are TGTGCCAGTAGTATAGGCACAGGGACCCAAGAGACCCAGTACTTC. Using reference TRBV19 and TRBJ2-5 for the parts outside the CDR3, the full variable domain is DGGITQSPKYLFRKEGQNVTLSCEQNLNHDAMYWYRQDPGQGLRLIYYSQIVNDFQKGDIAEGYSVSREKKESFPLTVTSAQKNPTAFYLCASSIGTGTQETQYFGPGTRLLVL.

The genes are TRBV28 and TRBJ2-7; TRBD2 matches 7 bases. Germline lookup yields CDR1 MDHEN and CDR2 SYDVKM. The CDR3 is made up of 16 amino acids. V lost 4 bases, J lost 7 bases, and 16 bases stayed unmatched. The CDR3 bases are TGTGCCAGCAGTTCCGACGCCTTGGGGGGGAGTTGGGAGCAGTACTTC. Translation: CASSSDALGGSWEQYF.

This rearrangement joins TRBV3-1 (or the pseudogene TRBV3-2) to TRBJ2-3, with D possibly matching TRBD2 (6 bases). The CDR3 is 16 residues long. Per the germline V gene, CDR1 is LGHDT and CDR2 is YNNKEL (reference sequence). V was trimmed by 2 bases and J by 3 bases, leaving 15 bases between them. CDR3 residues: CASSQFAGLVTDTQYF. CDR3 coding DNA: TGTGCCAGCAGCCAATTCGCGGGACTGGTAACAGATACGCAGTATTTT.

The chain uses TRBV19 and TRBJ2-2; TRBD2 aligns across 10 bases. The CDR3 is 15 residues long. V lost 7 bases, J lost 6 bases, and 8 bases stayed unmatched. From germline, CDR1 is LNHDA and CDR2 SQIVND (reference sequence). The CDR3 here is CASTGSGGPPGELFF. CDR3 DNA: TGTGCCAGTACCGGTAGCGGGGGGCCCCCCGGGGAGCTGTTTTTT.

The chain recombines TRBV5-6 with TRBJ2-1; 9 bases align to TRBD1. The CDR3 has 17 amino acids. The germline V gene has CDR1 SGHDT and CDR2 YYEEEE. With 0 bases clipped from V and 8 bases from J, the junction kept 12 bases outside the gene matches. This CDR3 reads CASSLATGTGHGDEQFF. As DNA, the CDR3 is TGTGCCAGCAGCTTGGCCACCGGGACAGGGCATGGTGATGAGCAGTTCTTC.

In DNA form, the CDR3 reads TGCGCCAGCAGCCTCGAAGTACTAAGCTCCTACGAGCAGTACTTC. Protein: CASSLEVLSSYEQYF. The rearrangement links TRBV4-1 to TRBJ2-7; D is unclear. This CDR3 has 15 amino acids. The germline V gene encodes CDR1 MGHRA and CDR2 YSYEKL. Trimming shortened V by 4 bases and J by 0 bases, and 13 bases separated the two germline ends.